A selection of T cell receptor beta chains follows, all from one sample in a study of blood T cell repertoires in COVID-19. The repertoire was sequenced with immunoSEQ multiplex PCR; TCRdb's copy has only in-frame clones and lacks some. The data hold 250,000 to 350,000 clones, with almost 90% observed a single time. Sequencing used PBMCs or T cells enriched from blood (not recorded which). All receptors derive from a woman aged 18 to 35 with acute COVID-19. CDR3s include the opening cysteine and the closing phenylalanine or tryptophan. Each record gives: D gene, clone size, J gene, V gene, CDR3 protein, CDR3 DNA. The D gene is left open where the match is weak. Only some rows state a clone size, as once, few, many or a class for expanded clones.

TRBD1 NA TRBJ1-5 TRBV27 CASQAGGLGGQPQHF TGTGCCAGTCAGGCAGGGGGTTTAGGTGGACAGCCCCAGCATTTT
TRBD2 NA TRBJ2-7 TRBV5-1 CASRLAGSYEQYF TGCGCCAGCAGACTAGCGGGTTCCTACGAGCAGTACTTC
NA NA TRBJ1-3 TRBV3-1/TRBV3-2 CASSQTRDYSGNTIYF TGTGCCAGCAGCCAAACCCGGGACTACTCTGGAAACACCATATATTTT
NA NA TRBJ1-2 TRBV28 CASSFNGYTF TGTGCCAGCAGTTTCAATGGCTACACCTTC
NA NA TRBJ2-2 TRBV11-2 CASSPRGRGTNTGELFF TGTGCCAGCAGCCCCCGGGGGCGGGGGACGAACACCGGGGAGCTGTTTTTT
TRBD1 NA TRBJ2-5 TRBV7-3 CASSPRDRGGETQYF TGTGCCAGCAGCCCCCGGGACAGGGGAGGGGAGACCCAGTACTTC
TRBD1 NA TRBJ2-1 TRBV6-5 CASSRQGALNEQFF TGTGCCAGCAGTAGACAGGGGGCGCTCAATGAGCAGTTCTTC
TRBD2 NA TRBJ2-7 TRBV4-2 CASSLAGGPGEQYF TGTGCCAGCAGCCTAGCGGGAGGGCCCGGCGAGCAGTACTTC
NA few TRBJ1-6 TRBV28 CASTTPSSYNSPLHF TGTGCCAGCACGACACCAAGCTCCTATAATTCACCCCTCCACTTT
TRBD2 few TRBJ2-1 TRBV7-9 CASSLGTGGTYNEQFF TGTGCCAGCAGCTTAGGTACGGGAGGGACCTACAATGAGCAGTTCTTC
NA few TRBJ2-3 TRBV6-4 CASSAGATDTQYF TGTGCCAGCAGTGCGGGAGCCACAGATACGCAGTATTTT
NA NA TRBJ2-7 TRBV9 CASSVESAGPYEQYF TGTGCCAGCAGCGTAGAATCGGCGGGACCCTACGAGCAGTACTTC
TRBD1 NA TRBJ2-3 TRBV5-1 CASSLGTGGADTQYF TGCGCCAGCAGCTTGGGGACAGGGGGCGCAGATACGCAGTATTTT
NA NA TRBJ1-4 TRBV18 CASSPKGAVEKLFF TGTGCCAGCTCACCAAAGGGAGCAGTGGAAAAACTGTTTTTT
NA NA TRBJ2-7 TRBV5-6 CASSFGGASYEQYF TGTGCCAGCAGCTTCGGTGGGGCATCCTACGAGCAGTACTTC
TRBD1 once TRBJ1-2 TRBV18 CASSPPGQGADGYTF TGTGCCAGCTCACCTCCGGGACAGGGGGCAGATGGCTACACCTTC
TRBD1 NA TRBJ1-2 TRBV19 CASSRTGAPGYTF TGTGCCAGTAGTAGGACAGGGGCCCCTGGCTACACCTTC
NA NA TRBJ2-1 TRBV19 CASSVGARNEQFF TGTGCCAGTAGTGTGGGAGCGCGAAATGAGCAGTTCTTC
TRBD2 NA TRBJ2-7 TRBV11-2 CASSQGGGRAQEQYF TGTGCCAGCAGCCAGGGGGGCGGGAGGGCCCAAGAGCAGTACTTC
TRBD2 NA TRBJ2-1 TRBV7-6 CASSFGLAGGNSYNEQFF TGTGCCAGCAGCTTTGGGCTAGCGGGAGGTAACTCCTACAATGAGCAGTTCTTC
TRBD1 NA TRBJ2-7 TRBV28 CASRSRDRAYEQYF TGTGCCAGCAGGAGTCGAGACAGGGCCTACGAGCAGTACTTC
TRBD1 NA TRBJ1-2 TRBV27 CASSLGTGANYGYTF TGTGCCAGCAGTTTGGGGACAGGGGCTAACTATGGCTACACCTTC